These 13 T cell receptor beta chains originate from one sample sequenced in a study of T cells after yellow fever vaccination. TCRdb ran MiXCR on the 5' RACE reads and lists one entry per CDR3 protein. The sample has 100,000 to 150,000 distinct CDR3 sequences; about 8.2% are singletons. Sequenced material: CD8+ T cells sorted from PBMCs, taken on the day of the yellow fever booster vaccination. These receptors originate from a man between 18 and 29 years old who received the YFV17D yellow fever vaccine.

The rearrangement links TRBV12-3 or TRBV12-4 to TRBJ2-1, with 7 positions matching TRBD1. The length of the CDR3 is 13 residues. Trimming cost V 5 bases and J 7 bases; bases outside gene matches: 5. This CDR3 reads CASSPGGPNEQFF. CDR3 DNA: TGTGCCAGCAGTCCAGGGGGTCCTAATGAGCAGTTCTTC.

The rearrangement links TRBV10-1 to TRBJ1-6; D unresolved. The CDR3 has 14 residues. Germline CDR1 is WNHNN and CDR2 is SYGVQD (reference sequence). V was pared by 4 bases and J by 7 bases, with 11 bases between. CDR3 amino acids: CASSGQGLNSPLHF. The CDR3 nucleotides read TGCGCCAGCAGTGGACAAGGATTGAATTCACCCCTCCACTTT.

This clonotype was observed a few times. V is TRBV6-5 and J is TRBJ2-1, with 14 bases lining up with TRBD2. The CDR3 runs to 18 residues. Germline assignment: CDR1 MNHEY and CDR2 SVGAGI. J gave up 5 bases and V 2 bases, and 8 bases lay outside the gene matches. The CDR3: CASSYLFPGLAGDNEQFF. The CDR3 DNA follows: TGTGCCAGCAGTTACCTGTTCCCGGGACTAGCGGGGGACAATGAGCAGTTCTTC.

This rearrangement joins TRBV7-9 to TRBJ2-5; TRBD2 agrees at 11 bases. J gave up 5 bases and V 6 bases, and 11 bases lay outside the gene matches. This CDR3 comprises 16 residues. From germline, CDR1 is SEHNR and CDR2 FQNEAQ (reference sequence). CDR3 nucleotides: TGTGCCAGCAGTTCCCGTAGCGGGGGGGCCTCGGAGACCCAGTACTTC. This encodes CASSSRSGGASETQYF.

This clonotype was counted between two and nine times. The chain carries TRBV5-1 and TRBJ1-1; tentatively, D is TRBD1 (6 bases). The CDR3 is made up of 14 amino acids. Trimming removed 4 bases at V and 3 bases at J, with 13 bases between. The germline CDR1 and CDR2 sequences are SGHRS and YFSETQ. The CDR3 DNA is TGCGCCAGCAGCCCGGAGGGGGGGCACACTGAAGCTTTCTTT. It specifies CASSPEGGHTEAFF.

V gene TRBV12-3 or TRBV12-4 combines with J gene TRBJ2-4; TRBD1 aligns across 8 bases. The CDR3 has 14 residues. V was pared by 6 bases and J by 7 bases, with 8 bases of the junction left unmatched. The CDR3 sequence is CASSRDRGRNIQYF. The CDR3 nucleotides are TGTGCCAGCAGCCGCGACAGGGGCCGGAACATTCAGTACTTC.

The rearrangement uses TRBV30 and TRBJ1-6; no clear D. The CDR3 is 16 amino acids. V was clipped by 4 bases and J by 0 bases, with 13 bases between them. Germline values: CDR1 GTSNPN, CDR2 SVGIG (reference sequence). The CDR3 DNA sequence: TGTGCCTGGAAAGAGGACTCGAGCTCCTATAATTCACCCCTCCACTTT. Its protein is CAWKEDSSSYNSPLHF.

The chain links TRBV4-3 to TRBJ1-5; D is ambiguous. The CDR3 spans 16 residues. Trimming shortened V by 0 bases and J by 7 bases, and 16 bases separated the two germline ends. Germline assignment: CDR1 LGHNA and CDR2 YSLEER. CDR3 nucleotides: TGCGCCAGCAGCCAAGAAGTTGACCCCGATTGGCAGCCCCAGCATTTT. Translating it yields CASSQEVDPDWQPQHF.

This clonotype came up a few times. V and J are TRBV7-9 and TRBJ1-5, with D unresolved. V was trimmed by 3 bases and J by 7 bases, leaving 10 bases between them. Germline V gene data show CDR1 as SEHNR and CDR2 as FQNEAQ (reference sequence). This CDR3 spans 13 amino acids. Here the CDR3 DNA reads TGTGCCAGCAGCTTGCGTGTAGACCAGCCCCAGCATTTT. Protein product: CASSLRVDQPQHF. The full variable domain, in which reference TRBV7-9 and TRBJ1-5 provide the parts outside the CDR3, is DTGVSQNPRHKITKRGQNVTFRCDPISEHNRLYWYRQTLGQGPEFLTYFQNEAQLEKSRLLSDRFSAERPKGSFSTLEIQRTEQGDSAMYLCASSLRVDQPQHFGDGTRLSIL.

This clonotype was counted ten times or more. V usage is TRBV5-1 and J usage is TRBJ1-5, with D possibly matching TRBD1 (5 bases). The CDR3 totals 15 residues. V lost 0 bases, J lost 3 bases, and 10 bases lay in between. The germline V gene has CDR1 SGHRS and CDR2 YFSETQ. The CDR3 DNA reads TGCGCCAGCAGCTTGGACGGGGGAGACAATCAGCCCCAGCATTTT. This sequence encodes CASSLDGGDNQPQHF.

This clonotype was seen a few times. This rearrangement joins TRBV13 to TRBJ2-3; D is unresolved. Trimming pared 3 bases from V and 4 bases from J, leaving 5 bases between. Germline V gene sequence: CDR1 PRHDT, CDR2 FYEKMQ (reference sequence). The CDR3 extends over 12 amino acids. The CDR3 DNA sequence: TGTGCCAGCAGCTTCGGGTCAGATACGCAGTATTTT. This translates into CASSFGSDTQYF.

This clonotype has a handful of counts. The chain uses TRBV6-1 and TRBJ1-5, with 11 bases fitting TRBD1. J lost 5 bases, V lost 6 bases, and 9 bases had no gene match. This CDR3 has 16 amino acids. The germline V gene encodes CDR1 MNHNS and CDR2 SASEGT. The CDR3 nucleotides are TGTGCCAGCAGGGAGCACCGGGACAGGGGGGATCAGCCCCAGCATTTT. Its translation: CASREHRDRGDQPQHF.

This chain links TRBV4-3 with TRBJ1-1; no reliable D call. CDR3 size: 14 residues. Trimming removed 2 bases at V and 6 bases at J, with 13 bases between. Per germline, CDR1 LGHNA and CDR2 YSLEER. The chain's CDR3 is CASSQQEGQAEAFF. The CDR3 nucleotides read TGCGCCAGCAGCCAACAAGAAGGGCAGGCTGAAGCTTTCTTT.